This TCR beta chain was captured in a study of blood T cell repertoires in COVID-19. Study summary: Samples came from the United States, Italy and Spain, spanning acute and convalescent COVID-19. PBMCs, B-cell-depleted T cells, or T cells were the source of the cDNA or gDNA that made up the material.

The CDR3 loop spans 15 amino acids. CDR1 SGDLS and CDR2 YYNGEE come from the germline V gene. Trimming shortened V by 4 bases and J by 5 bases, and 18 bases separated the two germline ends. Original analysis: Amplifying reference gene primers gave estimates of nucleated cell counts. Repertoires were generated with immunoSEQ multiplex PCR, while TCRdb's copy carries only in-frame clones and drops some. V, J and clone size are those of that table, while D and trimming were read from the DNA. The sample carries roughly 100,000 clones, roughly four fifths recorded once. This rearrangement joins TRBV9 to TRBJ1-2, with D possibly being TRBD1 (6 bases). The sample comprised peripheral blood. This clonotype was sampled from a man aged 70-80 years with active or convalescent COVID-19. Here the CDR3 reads CASSPLGGQIYGYTF. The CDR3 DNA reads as TGTGCCAGCAGCCCCTTAGGTGGACAGATTTATGGCTACACCTTC.